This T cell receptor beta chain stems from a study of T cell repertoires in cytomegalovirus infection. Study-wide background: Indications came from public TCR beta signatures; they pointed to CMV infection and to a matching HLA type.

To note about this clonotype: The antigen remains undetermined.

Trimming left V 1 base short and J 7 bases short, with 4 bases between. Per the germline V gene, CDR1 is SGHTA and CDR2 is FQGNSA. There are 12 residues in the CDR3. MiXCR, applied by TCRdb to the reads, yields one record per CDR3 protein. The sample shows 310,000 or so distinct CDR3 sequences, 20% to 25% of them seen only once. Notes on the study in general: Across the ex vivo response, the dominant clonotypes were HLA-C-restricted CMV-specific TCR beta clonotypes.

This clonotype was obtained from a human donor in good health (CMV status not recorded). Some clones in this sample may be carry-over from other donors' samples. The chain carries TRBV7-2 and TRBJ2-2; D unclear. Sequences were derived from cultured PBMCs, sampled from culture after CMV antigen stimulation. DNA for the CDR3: TGTGCCAGCAGCTTAGACGTCGGGGAGCTGTTTTTT. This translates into CASSLDVGELFF.